The 7 T cell receptor beta chains given below trace back to one sample, sequenced in a study of identical twins. Each CDR3 protein is one row after TCRdb ran MiXCR on the 5' RACE reads. The sample lists about 1.7 million distinct CDR3 sequences, roughly 35% seen once, with about 0.27% in the top ten. The source material was cord blood. These receptors came from a newborn girl in good health.

The chain recombines TRBV4-1 with TRBJ1-6; D remains unclear. CDR3 length equals 15 residues. V was cut by 10 bases and J by 9 bases, with 22 bases left in between. Germline V gives CDR1 MGHRA, CDR2 YSYEKL. The CDR3 DNA reads TGCGCCACCGAGCCCGGAGGACGGATATTTTCACCCCTCCACTTT. Its protein product is CATEPGGRIFSPLHF.

This clonotype was observed a few times. The chain carries TRBV12-3 or TRBV12-4 and TRBJ1-1; D is unresolved. The CDR3 extends over 15 amino acids. Trimming removed 1 base at V and 0 bases at J, with 9 bases between. The CDR3: CASSLEARMNTEAFF. The DNA for the CDR3 is TGTGCCAGCAGTTTAGAAGCACGGATGAACACTGAAGCTTTCTTT.

The J gene is TRBJ1-1, the V gene TRBV5-4; 9 positions agree with TRBD1. Unmatched junction bases numbered 5, after V lost 5 bases and J lost 0 bases. CDR3 length: 15 amino acids. Germline CDR1 reads SGHNT; CDR2 reads YYREEE (reference sequence). Here the CDR3 reads CASRSGQGMNTEAFF. DNA for the CDR3: TGTGCCAGCAGGTCGGGACAGGGTATGAACACTGAAGCTTTCTTT.

This clonotype was found many times. The chain links TRBV11-2 to TRBJ2-1; D may be TRBD1 (5 bases). V was pared by 3 bases and J by 7 bases, with 7 bases between. The CDR3 extends over 12 amino acids. Germline V gene data show CDR1 as SGHAT and CDR2 as FQNNGV. The CDR3 DNA reads TGTGCCAGCAGCTTGACAGTAAATGAGCAGTTCTTC. As protein: CASSLTVNEQFF. Variable domain in full (rest from reference TRBV11-2 and TRBJ2-1): EAGVAQSPRYKIIEKRQSVAFWCNPISGHATLYWYQQILGQGPKLLIQFQNNGVVDDSQLPKDRFSAERLKGVDSTLKIQPAKLEDSAVYLCASSLTVNEQFFGPGTRLTVL.

This clonotype showed up just a few times. V and J are TRBV27 and TRBJ2-1; 7 bases line up with TRBD1. Germline CDR1 and CDR2: MNHEY and SMNVEV (reference sequence). With 8 bases clipped from V and 5 bases from J, the junction kept 12 bases outside the gene matches. The CDR3 runs 15 residues. The CDR3 sequence is CASLNRGSMHNEQFF. In nucleotides, the CDR3 is TGTGCCAGCCTAAACAGGGGCTCAATGCACAATGAGCAGTTCTTC.

The gene calls are TRBV5-1 and TRBJ2-1; 12 nucleotides agree with TRBD2. Germline trimming cut 3 bases from V and 6 bases from J; bases unmatched to any gene: 4. Germline values: CDR1 SGHRS, CDR2 YFSETQ. This CDR3 comprises 15 residues. The CDR3 region has the DNA TGCGCCAGCAGCTCCCTGACTAGCGGGAGCAATGAGCAGTTCTTC. Protein product: CASSSLTSGSNEQFF.

The gene calls are TRBV9 and TRBJ2-3; the D gene is possibly TRBD2 (5 bases). The CDR3 totals 16 residues. V gave up 0 bases and J gave up 0 bases, with 11 bases separating them. Germline V gene data show CDR1 as SGDLS and CDR2 as YYNGEE. The CDR3 nucleotides are TGTGCCAGCAGCGTAGAGGCGGGCATTAGCACAGATACGCAGTATTTT. Its translation is CASSVEAGISTDTQYF.